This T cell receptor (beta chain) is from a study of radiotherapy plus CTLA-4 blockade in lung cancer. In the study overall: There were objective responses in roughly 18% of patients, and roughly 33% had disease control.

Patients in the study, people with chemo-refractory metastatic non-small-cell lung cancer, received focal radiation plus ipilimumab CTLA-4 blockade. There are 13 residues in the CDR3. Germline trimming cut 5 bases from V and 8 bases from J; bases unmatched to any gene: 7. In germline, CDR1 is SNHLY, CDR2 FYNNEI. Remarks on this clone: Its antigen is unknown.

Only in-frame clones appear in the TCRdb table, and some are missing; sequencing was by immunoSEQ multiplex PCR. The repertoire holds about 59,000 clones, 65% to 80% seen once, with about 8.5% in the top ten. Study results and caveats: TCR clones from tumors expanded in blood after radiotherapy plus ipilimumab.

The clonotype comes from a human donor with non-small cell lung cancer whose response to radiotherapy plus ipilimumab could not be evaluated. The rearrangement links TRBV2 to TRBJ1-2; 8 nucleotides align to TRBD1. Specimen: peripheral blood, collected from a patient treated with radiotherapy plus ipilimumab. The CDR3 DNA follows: TGTGCCAGCAGTATACAGGGGGTTGAGGGCTACACCTTC. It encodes CASSIQGVEGYTF.